In its sample, the clone carrying this T cell receptor beta chain was seen a few times. The target antigen is unknown. The CDR3 totals 12 residues. V was cut by 7 bases and J by 4 bases, with 12 bases left in between. Per the germline V gene, CDR1 is SGHDT and CDR2 is YYEEEE. This specimen comes from a study of STAT3 mutations in large granular lymphocyte leukemia. Some 38,000 productive templates were obtained per sample on average. Method: immunoSEQ multiplex PCR; TCRdb's copy keeps in-frame clones and lacks some. Among over a thousand clones listed, about 78% were seen once. Study outcomes and limitations: In T-cell large granular lymphocyte leukemia, about half of patients showed multiple immunodominant subclonotypes. Clonal expansion was inferred from other time points because no sample existed at each clone's first appearance.

The rearrangement joins TRBV5-6 to TRBJ2-7, with a possible D match to TRBD2 (5 bases). The receptor was isolated from a man aged 50 or older with T-cell large granular lymphocyte leukemia. Some clones in this sample may be carry-over from other donors' samples. The sequencing sample was made of peripheral blood mononuclear cells. The CDR3 nucleotides are TGTGCCAGCCAGGAGGACGGTTACGAGCAGTACTTC. It is translated as CASQEDGYEQYF.